This T cell receptor beta chain is drawn from a study of blood T cell repertoires in COVID-19. As for the study in general: Donors in the United States, Italy and Spain gave samples during acute or convalescent COVID-19. Sample material is recorded as cDNA or gDNA derived from T cells, B-cell-depleted T cells, or PBMCs.

The CDR3 covers 16 residues. From germline, CDR1 is MDHEN and CDR2 SYDVKM. V lost 3 bases and J lost 7; bases outside the gene matches: 7. Per the original methods: Scientists estimated how many nucleated cells there were by amplifying reference gene primers. Assay: immunoSEQ multiplex PCR; the TCRdb copy retains only in-frame clones and omits some. For V, J and clone size, that table is used; D and trimming come from the DNA. This sample has roughly 280,000 clones; more than 75% occur once, and the top ten carry roughly 8.5%. This clonotype was obtained from a man between 35 and 55 years old with active or convalescent COVID-19. V usage is TRBV28 and J usage is TRBJ2-1; 12 bases are a match to TRBD2. Source material: peripheral blood. Here the CDR3 reads CASSFPSGRAINEQFF. The CDR3 DNA is TGTGCCAGCAGTTTCCCTAGCGGGAGGGCCATAAATGAGCAGTTCTTC.